This entry concerns a single T cell receptor beta chain. The protocol was immunoSEQ multiplex PCR, while the TCRdb copy is restricted to in-frame clones and leaves out a portion. Of about 160,000 clones in the sample, 84% were seen once. The sample is drawn from a study of blood T cell repertoires in COVID-19. The CDR3 contains 13 residues. The germline CDR1 and CDR2 sequences are SNHLY and FYNNEI. V gave up 7 bases and J gave up 6 bases, with 14 bases separating them. This TCR derives from a middle-aged man who had recovered from COVID-19. The J gene is TRBJ2-3, the V gene TRBV2; D might be TRBD1 (5 bases). Sample: peripheral blood. CDR3 loop: CASKGQGRDTQYF. CDR3 DNA: TGTGCCAGCAAGGGCCAGGGCCGGGATACGCAGTATTTT.